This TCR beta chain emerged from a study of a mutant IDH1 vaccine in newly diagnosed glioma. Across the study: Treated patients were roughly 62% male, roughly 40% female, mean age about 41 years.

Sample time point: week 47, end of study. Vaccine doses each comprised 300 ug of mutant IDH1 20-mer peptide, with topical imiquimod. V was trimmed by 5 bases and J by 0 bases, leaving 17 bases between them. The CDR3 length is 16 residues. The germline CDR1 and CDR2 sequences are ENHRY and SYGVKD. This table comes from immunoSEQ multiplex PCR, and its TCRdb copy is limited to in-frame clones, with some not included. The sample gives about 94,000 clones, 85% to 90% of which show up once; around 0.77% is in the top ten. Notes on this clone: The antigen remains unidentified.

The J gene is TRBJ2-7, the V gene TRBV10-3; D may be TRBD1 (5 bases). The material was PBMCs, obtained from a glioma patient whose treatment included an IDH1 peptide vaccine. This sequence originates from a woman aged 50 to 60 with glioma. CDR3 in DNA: TGTGCCATCAGTCCCTCGGGTGGGGCTAGCTCCTACGAGCAGTACTTC. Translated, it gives CAISPSGGASSYEQYF.